This paragraph covers one T cell receptor beta chain sequence. V gave up 10 bases and J gave up 0 bases, with 17 bases separating them. The germline CDR1 and CDR2 sequences are ENHRY and SYGVKD. CDR3 length: 15 residues. The protocol was immunoSEQ multiplex PCR, while the TCRdb copy is restricted to in-frame clones and leaves out a portion. The table lists around 200,000 clones, over 65% of them singletons. This entry belongs to a study of cytotoxic CD8 clonotypes in ibrutinib-treated CLL. Study as a whole: Responses comprised around 24 partial and 2 complete; at median around 6 years, roughly 15 remained remitted and approximately 12 progressed.

The chain carries TRBV10-3 and TRBJ2-3, with a possible D match to TRBD2 (5 bases). This sequence was found in a human donor with chronic lymphocytic leukemia. The sequencing used PBMCs, collected after 12 months of ibrutinib treatment. The CDR3 region has the DNA TGTGCCAAGCCCTGTGGGAGAAGTAGCACAGATACGCAGTATTTT. Its translation: CAKPCGRSSTDTQYF.